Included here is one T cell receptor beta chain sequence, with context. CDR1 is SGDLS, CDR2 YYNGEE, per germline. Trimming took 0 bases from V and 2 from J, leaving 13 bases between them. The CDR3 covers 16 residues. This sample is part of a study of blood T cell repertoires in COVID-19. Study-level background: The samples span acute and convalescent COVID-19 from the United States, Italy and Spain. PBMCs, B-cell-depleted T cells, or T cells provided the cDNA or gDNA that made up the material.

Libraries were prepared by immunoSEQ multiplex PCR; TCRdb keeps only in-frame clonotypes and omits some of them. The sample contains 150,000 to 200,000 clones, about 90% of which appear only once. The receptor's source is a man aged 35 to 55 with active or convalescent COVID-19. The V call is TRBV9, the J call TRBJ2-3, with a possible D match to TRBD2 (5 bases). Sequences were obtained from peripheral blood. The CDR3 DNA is TGTGCCAGCAGCGTAGGTCGGCGGGTGCCCACAGATACGCAGTATTTT. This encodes CASSVGRRVPTDTQYF.